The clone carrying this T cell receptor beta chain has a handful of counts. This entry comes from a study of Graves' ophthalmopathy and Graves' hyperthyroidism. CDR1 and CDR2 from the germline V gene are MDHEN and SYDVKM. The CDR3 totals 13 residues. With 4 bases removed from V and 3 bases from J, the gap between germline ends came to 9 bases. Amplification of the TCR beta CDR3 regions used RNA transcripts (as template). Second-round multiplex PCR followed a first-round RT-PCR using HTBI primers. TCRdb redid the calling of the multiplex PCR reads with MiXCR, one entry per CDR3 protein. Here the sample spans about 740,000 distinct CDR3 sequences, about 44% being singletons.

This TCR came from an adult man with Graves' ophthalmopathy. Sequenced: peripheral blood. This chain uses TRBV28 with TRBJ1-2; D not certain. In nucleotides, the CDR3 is TGTGCCAGCAGTTCCAGTCAGTACTATGGCTACACCTTC. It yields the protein CASSSSQYYGYTF.